This T cell receptor beta chain derives from a study of vaccination and CD4 T cells after COVID-19 (dated by TCRdb to between 2021 and 2024). With respect to the entire study: SARS-CoV-2 positivity had been established in the convalescent patients by nasal swab PCR, and mild disease was recorded in several of these patients and severe disease in one. Six males and four females were included in the convalescent cohort, with two Hispanic individuals, seven Caucasians, two Asians and one multiracial person represented. Participants got two doses of the Pfizer-BioNTech BNT162b2 vaccine (n=8) or two doses of the Moderna mRNA-1273 vaccine (n=2). Post-COVID blood samples from convalescent patients were collected a median of roughly 100 days after diagnosis, with a range of roughly 35 to 180 days. Post-vaccine blood samples were obtained a median of around 74 days after the second vaccine dose, with a range of about 14 to 250 days. Overlapping spike peptide pools from SARS-CoV-2 and from the common cold coronaviruses HCoV-NL63, HCoV-OC43 and HCoV-229E were used as culture stimuli. Control cultures received a CEFX viral epitope pool as the positive control, an HIV-1 Nef peptide pool as the negative control, or no peptide. The spike-specific CD4+ TCR repertoire was compared before and after mRNA vaccination in about nine COVID-19 convalescent patients and a few infection-naive healthy vaccine recipients. The study at large found these results: The median number of SARS-CoV-2-reactive clonotypes rose from under 25 after infection to 35 to 45 after vaccination, but the change was not significant. Among the post-vaccine SARS-CoV-2-reactive clones in convalescent patients, a median around 90% showed up only after vaccination, which suggests vaccine-specific priming. Only a relatively small number of convalescent patients were included in the study, and early timepoints following natural infection were not analyzed. Of the vaccine-specific clones found in convalescent patients, nearly all (304 of 307) were mono-reactive for SARS-CoV-2 spike instead of being cross-reactive with common cold coronaviruses.

Sample treatment or condition, as interpreted from the label and publication: roughly ten-day PBMC culture with coronavirus spike peptide pools or control peptides (ViraFEST assay). The ViraFEST assay, used in the study, expanded antigen-specific T cells with peptide pools and then identified the expanded clonotypes through TCR sequencing. The positive SARS-CoV-2 PCR tests of the convalescent patients were dated from March to December 2020, before the Alpha, Beta and Delta variants emerged in the United States. PBMCs were cultured at about 2 million per well in IMDM supplemented with around 5% human AB serum and about 10 IU/ml IL-2, with approximately 9.5 ug/ml peptide pools added. Half of the culture medium was replaced with fresh IL-2-containing medium on days 3 and 7. After approximately eleven days of culture, CD4+ T cells were isolated by negative selection using the EasySep CD4+ T cell isolation kit. Ficoll-Paque Plus gradient centrifugation was used to isolate PBMCs from whole blood, and the isolated PBMCs were then either used fresh or cryopreserved at -140C. Triplicate wells were generally used for each culture condition.

There are 16 amino acids in the CDR3, from cysteine to phenylalanine inclusive. Of all the DNA, just the CDR3 is kept, 48 bases in frame from base 1. CDR1 SGHVS and CDR2 FNYEAQ are derived from the germline V gene. From V the trimming removes 5 bases and from J it removes 4 bases, while the gene matches leave 6 bases of the junction unaccounted for. Libraries came from PCR. At the Johns Hopkins FTIC core, DNA from the cultured CD4+ T cells underwent TCR sequencing with the Oncomine TCR Beta short-read assay. The QIAamp micro DNA kit was used to extract genomic DNA from the cultured CD4+ T cells. Oncomine TCR Beta libraries from cultured CD4+ T cells were pooled using unique dual indexes and sequenced on an Illumina iSeq 100. The study's own analysis went as follows. Non-productive sequences were removed, and CDR3s not starting with C, not ending with F or W, or shorter than 7 amino acids were discarded. The MANAFEST web application identified antigen-specific clonotypes by comparing peptide-stimulated wells against reference wells and other culture wells. Positive clones required FDR below 0.05, an odds ratio above 5, and productive frequency above 0.1% in at least two of three replicate wells. A clonotype counted as cross-reactive if it showed significant expansion both in the SARS-CoV-2 spike wells and in at least one common cold coronavirus spike condition. Similarity between CDR3 sequences was evaluated in R version 3.6.1 using Levenshtein distances (stringdist) and unrooted phylogenetic trees (ape). Using fastp trimming at Q25 and MiXCR clonotype assembly, TCRdb reanalyzed the public sequencing data and kept in-frame beta chains. Identical CDR3 proteins give one entry, which carries the most common genes and DNA. The V and J calls follow TCRdb's processing rather than the paper's. The sample has around 15,000 distinct CDR3 sequences on record, about two fifths of them singletons. Around 5.2% of the sample goes to the ten largest clones.

As regards this clonotype: This receptor's antigen is unknown. There are no base qualities to consult, and no much larger clone falls within one base.

The material sequenced was CD4+ T cells from blood, cultured in vitro, taken before SARS-CoV-2 vaccination. The TCR comes from a human donor who had recovered from COVID-19. This chain joins TRBV7-6 to TRBJ2-2; 11 bases in the middle match TRBD2. CDR3 loop: CASSGIAGGTTGELFF. The nucleotide sequence reads TGTGCCAGCAGCGGAATAGCGGGAGGGACCACCGGGGAGCTGTTTTTT.